One sample yielded the 28 T cell receptor beta chains listed below, sequenced in a study of T cells after yellow fever vaccination. MiXCR, applied by TCRdb to the 5' RACE reads, yields one record per CDR3 protein. The repertoire has hundreds of thousands of distinct CDR3 sequences, approximately 13% of them found once; the top ten carry about 16%. The material was PBMCs, obtained on the day of the yellow fever booster vaccination. Every receptor here comes from a young man who received the YFV17D yellow fever vaccine.

The V gene is TRBV7-2, the J gene TRBJ2-1; D might be TRBD1 (6 bases). Trimming left V 2 bases short and J 7 bases short, with 15 bases between. In germline, CDR1 is SGHTA, CDR2 FQGNSA. This CDR3 region has 15 residues. The CDR3: CASSLFSGRGNEQFF. DNA of the CDR3: TGTGCCAGCAGCTTATTTTCGGGCAGGGGAAATGAGCAGTTCTTC.

This clonotype was counted only a few times. The chain joins TRBV30 to TRBJ2-5, with 7 bases fitting TRBD2. This CDR3 region has 13 residues. Germline V gives CDR1 GTSNPN, CDR2 SVGIG (reference sequence). J was trimmed by 2 bases and V by 4 bases; bases with no gene match: 4. CDR3 nucleotides: TGTGCCTGGACGCGGGGGTCTCAAGAGACCCAGTACTTC. The encoded protein is CAWTRGSQETQYF. Combining the CDR3 with reference TRBV30 and TRBJ2-5 gives the whole variable domain SQTIHQWPATLVQPVGSPLSLECTVEGTSNPNLYWYRQAAGRGLQLLFYSVGIGQISSEVPQNLSASRPQDRQFILSSKKLLLSDSGFYLCAWTRGSQETQYFGPGTRLLVL.

The chain employs TRBV10-2 and TRBJ2-1; 15 positions match TRBD2. The V gene's germline CDR1 is WSHSY and CDR2 SAAADI. Trimming cost V 6 bases and J 8 bases; bases outside gene matches: 8. The CDR3 length is 16 residues. CDR3 loop: CASRWTSGRAADEQFF. The CDR3 region has the DNA TGCGCCAGCAGATGGACTAGCGGGAGGGCCGCTGATGAGCAGTTCTTC.

The chain couples TRBV5-1 to TRBJ2-5, with D tentatively TRBD2 (5 bases). Germline CDR1 and CDR2: SGHRS and YFSETQ. The CDR3 consists of 15 residues. Deletions cut 0 bases from V and 3 bases from J, with 12 bases between. CDR3 residues: CASSLGSGLKETQYF. CDR3 DNA: TGCGCCAGCAGCTTGGGAAGCGGTTTAAAAGAGACCCAGTACTTC.

This rearrangement joins TRBV19 to TRBJ1-1, with D uncertain. The V and J ends lost 5 bases and 0 bases respectively, with 13 bases between them. The germline V gene encodes CDR1 LNHDA and CDR2 SQIVND (reference sequence). The CDR3 has 15 amino acids. CDR3 sequence: CASSPNTNVNTEAFF. For the CDR3, the DNA is TGTGCCAGTAGTCCAAACACCAATGTGAACACTGAAGCTTTCTTT.

The genes are TRBV20-1 and TRBJ1-5, with 8 bases identical to TRBD1. The germline V gene encodes CDR1 DFQATT and CDR2 SNEGSKA (reference sequence). V trimming: 7 bases; J trimming: 4 bases; junction bases outside the gene matches: 6. The CDR3 runs to 13 residues. The CDR3 DNA reads TGCAGTGTTCGGACAGGGATGAATCAGCCCCAGCATTTT. Its translation is CSVRTGMNQPQHF.

This clonotype appeared a few times. The V gene is TRBV28, the J gene TRBJ1-4; the match to TRBD1 covers 8 bases. Germline V gene lookup returns CDR1 MDHEN and CDR2 SYDVKM. V lost 5 bases and J lost 7; bases outside the gene matches: 9. This CDR3 has 15 residues. CDR3 amino acids: CASSLDRGLGEKLFF. CDR3 nucleotides: TGTGCCAGCAGTCTAGACAGGGGTTTAGGTGAAAAACTGTTTTTT.

V and J are TRBV4-3 and TRBJ2-3; 9 bases match TRBD2. With 3 bases clipped from V and 2 bases from J, the junction kept 12 bases outside the gene matches. This CDR3 contains 18 residues. From germline, CDR1 is LGHNA and CDR2 YSLEER. The CDR3 nucleotides are TGCGCCAGCAGCCAGGCAGGTCAGGCGGGAGGGTCCACAGATACGCAGTATTTT. It yields the protein CASSQAGQAGGSTDTQYF.

The chain uses TRBV28 and TRBJ2-7; D possibly uses TRBD1 or TRBD2 (5 bases each). The CDR3 loop spans 15 amino acids. Germline V gives CDR1 MDHEN, CDR2 SYDVKM. Trimming left V 4 bases short and J 2 bases short, with 15 bases between. CDR3 bases: TGTGCCAGCAGTTCGACGGGACGCCCGCCCTACGAGCAGTACTTC. Translated: CASSSTGRPPYEQYF.

The table lists this clonotype with a few counts. The CDR3 protein is CASSLGPGTAVNEQFF. The CDR3 DNA follows: TGTGCCAGCAGCTTAGGACCTGGGACGGCCGTCAATGAGCAGTTCTTC. This rearrangement joins TRBV11-2 to TRBJ2-1, with D possibly called TRBD1 or TRBD2 (5 bases each). There are 16 residues in the CDR3. Germline lookup yields CDR1 SGHAT and CDR2 FQNNGV. V dropped 1 base and J dropped 6 bases, with 16 bases sitting between them.

Only a few counts were recorded for this clonotype. CDR3 bases: TGTGCCAGCAGTTGGACTAGCACGGATAATGAGCAGTTCTTC. Encoded protein: CASSWTSTDNEQFF. The chain joins TRBV6-5 to TRBJ2-1, with TRBD2 matching over 8 bases. This CDR3 has 14 residues. The ends lost 4 bases at V and 7 bases at J; junction bases unmatched: 6. Per germline, CDR1 MNHEY and CDR2 SVGAGI.

At least ten counts were recorded for this clonotype. This chain links TRBV12-3 or TRBV12-4 with TRBJ1-4, with a weak D call TRBD1 (6 bases). The V end was cut by 5 bases, the J end by 3 bases, with 10 bases between. The CDR3 extends over 14 amino acids. CDR3 DNA: TGTGCCAGCAGTCCCAGGGGAGCTAATGAAAAACTGTTTTTT. This encodes CASSPRGANEKLFF.

The chain recombines TRBV20-1 with TRBJ1-1, with a possible D match to TRBD1 (6 bases). Germline values: CDR1 DFQATT, CDR2 SNEGSKA (reference sequence). This CDR3 spans 15 amino acids. V lost 1 base and J 4 bases, leaving 16 bases between the germline ends. The CDR3 here is CSARGGGREGTEAFF. In DNA, the CDR3 is TGCAGTGCTAGAGGGGGGGGCAGGGAAGGCACTGAAGCTTTCTTT.

This clonotype was picked up one time. The V call is TRBV27, the J call TRBJ2-1; TRBD2 matches 14 bases. This CDR3 contains 15 residues. Looked up from germline, CDR1 is MNHEY and CDR2 is SMNVEV (reference sequence). V lost 6 bases, J lost 12 bases, and 10 bases stayed unmatched. The DNA for the CDR3 is TGTGCCAGCAGGGGACTAGCGGGGGCAGGAAGGGGGCAGTTCTTC. Protein sequence: CASRGLAGAGRGQFF.

The genes are TRBV7-2 and TRBJ1-2; 7 nucleotides agree with TRBD1. The CDR3 is 14 amino acids. Germline CDR1 reads SGHTA; CDR2 reads FQGNSA. The V segment lost 4 bases and the J segment 4 bases; nucleotides outside the gene matches: 6. The CDR3 coding sequence is TGTGCCAGCAGCTCGACAGGGATGGGCTATGGCTACACCTTC. This codes for CASSSTGMGYGYTF.

There are a few counts of this clonotype. The chain joins TRBV7-9 to TRBJ2-2; TRBD1 matches at 7 bases. Germline values: CDR1 SEHNR, CDR2 FQNEAQ (reference sequence). Losses at the gene ends were 4 bases for V and 4 bases for J; bases not matched to a gene: 12. The CDR3 spans 17 residues. The DNA of the CDR3 is TGTGCCAGCAGCTCCCGAATCTGGACAGGATCCACCGGGGAGCTGTTTTTT. Residues: CASSSRIWTGSTGELFF.

This clonotype was detected a few times. The rearrangement links TRBV20-1 to TRBJ2-5; TRBD2 aligns across 12 bases. This CDR3 contains 16 residues. The germline V gene has CDR1 DFQATT and CDR2 SNEGSKA (reference sequence). J gave up 1 base and V 6 bases, and 9 bases lay outside the gene matches. The CDR3 here is CSALGLAGLLQETQYF. In DNA form, the CDR3 reads TGCAGTGCCTTGGGACTAGCGGGCCTCCTCCAAGAGACCCAGTACTTC.

As for this clonotype: This may be a read error, as it is one base from a much larger clone. This likely comes from a read error, as the CDR3 has no conserved phenylalanine or tryptophan at its end. The J gene is TRBJ2-7, the V gene TRBV28; the D gene is possibly TRBD1 (5 bases). This CDR3 has 18 residues. Trimming removed 4 bases from V and 1 base from J, with 23 bases in between. CDR1 is MDHEN, CDR2 SYDVKM, per germline. The CDR3 nucleotides read TGTGCCAGCAGTTCCCCACCCACAGTGTCCACAGGTTCCTACGAGCAGTACTTA. It encodes CASSSPPTVSTGSYEQYL.

Concerning this clonotype itself: An end of the junction does not agree with germline; a read error may underlie this. The chain is built from TRBV6-6 and TRBJ2-1; D is undetermined. The CDR3 is 12 residues long. In germline, CDR1 is MNHNY, CDR2 SVGAGI (reference sequence). Written as DNA, the CDR3 is TGTGCCAGCAGTTACTCCGCTAGGGCCGTAGTCTTC. It is translated as CASSYSARAVVF.

The chain uses TRBV7-2 and TRBJ2-5; D ambiguous. The CDR3 loop spans 13 amino acids. Germline V gene sequence: CDR1 SGHTA, CDR2 FQGNSA. Trimming shortened V by 5 bases and J by 5 bases, and 12 bases separated the two germline ends. CDR3 loop: CASSQRTRETQYF. CDR3 coding DNA: TGTGCCAGCAGCCAACGAACCCGGGAGACCCAGTACTTC. The full variable domain, its missing parts supplied by reference TRBV7-2 and TRBJ2-5, is GAGVSQSPSNKVTEKGKDVELRCDPISGHTALYWYRQSLGQGLEFLIYFQGNSAPDKSGLPSDRFSAERTGGSVSTLTIQRTQQEDSAVYLCASSQRTRETQYFGPGTRLLVL.

This clonotype came up a few times. The J gene is TRBJ2-5, the V gene TRBV15, with D possibly matching TRBD1 (6 bases). Germline V gives CDR1 LNHNV, CDR2 YYDKDF (reference sequence). Deletions cut 2 bases from V and 5 bases from J, with 15 bases between. This CDR3 contains 15 residues. CDR3 protein: CATSRSLQGGETQYF. DNA of the CDR3: TGTGCCACCAGCAGATCTTTACAGGGTGGGGAGACCCAGTACTTC.

V and J are TRBV29-1 and TRBJ2-3, with 10 bases identical to TRBD1. The junction had 7 bases not matched to a gene; V was cut back by 2 bases and J by 5 bases. The CDR3 has 15 residues. Germline V CDR1 and CDR2: SQVTM, ANQGSEA. CDR3 sequence reads: CSVETTGGPLDTQYF. Written as DNA, the CDR3 is TGCAGCGTTGAAACGACAGGGGGCCCCCTAGATACGCAGTATTTT.

The chain recombines TRBV7-9 with TRBJ2-7; TRBD1 agrees at 7 bases. V shed 6 bases, J shed 2 bases, and the junction held 7 bases outside the gene matches. This CDR3 region has 14 residues. From germline, CDR1 is SEHNR and CDR2 FQNEAQ (reference sequence). CDR3 amino acids: CASSNSGGTYEQYF. The CDR3 DNA reads as TGTGCCAGCAGTAACTCAGGGGGAACCTACGAGCAGTACTTC.

This clonotype has just a few counts. The rearrangement links TRBV18 to TRBJ2-7; D remains ambiguous. V lost 1 base and J lost 6, with 7 bases in between. The CDR3 totals 12 residues. CDR1 KGHSH and CDR2 LQKENI come from the germline V gene. CDR3 in amino acids: CASSPLNSEQYF. The CDR3 DNA sequence: TGTGCCAGCTCACCACTAAATAGCGAGCAGTACTTC.

A few counts support this clonotype. The chain couples TRBV20-1 to TRBJ2-5; TRBD1 is a possible D gene (6 bases). Trimming removed 7 bases from V and 5 bases from J, with 14 bases in between. The CDR3 has 12 residues. Germline values: CDR1 DFQATT, CDR2 SNEGSKA (reference sequence). The CDR3 region has the DNA TGCAGTGTGGCACAGGGTTCTGAGACCCAGTACTTC. Protein sequence: CSVAQGSETQYF.

The rearrangement uses TRBV5-1 and TRBJ2-5, with 8 bases identical to TRBD1. This CDR3 spans 16 amino acids. The germline gives CDR1 SGHRS, CDR2 YFSETQ. The trim removed 2 bases at V and 1 base at J, leaving 7 bases unmatched. CDR3 nucleotides: TGCGCCAGCAGCTTAAATGGACAGGGAGGCCAAGAGACCCAGTACTTC. The encoded protein is CASSLNGQGGQETQYF.

This chain connects TRBV21-1 to TRBJ2-4; the table's D call of TRBD1 was not tested on the DNA. TRBV21-1 is listed as a pseudogene. This CDR3 region has 15 residues. In DNA, the CDR3 is TGTGCCAGCAGCGCGACAGTACTAGCCAAAAACATTCAGTACTTC. The encoded protein is CASSATVLAKNIQYF.

The V and J genes are TRBV19 and TRBJ2-1, with TRBD2 matching over 8 bases. Germline loops: CDR1 LNHDA, CDR2 SQIVND (reference sequence). V trimming: 8 bases; J trimming: 6 bases; junction bases outside the gene matches: 3. The CDR3 covers 12 residues. The CDR3 loop reads CASLGLANEQFF. CDR3 DNA: TGTGCCAGTCTAGGACTAGCCAATGAGCAGTTCTTC.